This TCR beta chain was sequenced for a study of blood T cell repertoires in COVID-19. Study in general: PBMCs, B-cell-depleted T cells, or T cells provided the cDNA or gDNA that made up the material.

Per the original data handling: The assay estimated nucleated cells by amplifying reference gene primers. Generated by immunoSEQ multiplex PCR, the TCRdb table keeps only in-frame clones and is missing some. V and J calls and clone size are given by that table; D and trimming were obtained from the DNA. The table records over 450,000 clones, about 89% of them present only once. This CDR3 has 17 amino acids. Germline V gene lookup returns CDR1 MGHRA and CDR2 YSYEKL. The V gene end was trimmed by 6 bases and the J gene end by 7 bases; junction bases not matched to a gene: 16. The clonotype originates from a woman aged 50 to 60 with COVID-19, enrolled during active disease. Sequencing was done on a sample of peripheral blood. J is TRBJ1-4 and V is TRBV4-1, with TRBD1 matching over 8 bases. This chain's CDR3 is CASRPEDRVSSGEKLFF. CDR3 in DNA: TGCGCCAGCAGGCCCGAGGACAGGGTCTCGTCGGGTGAAAAACTGTTTTTT.